This T cell receptor (beta chain) stems from a study of blood T cell repertoires in COVID-19 (dated by TCRdb to 2020 to 2022). Background on the whole study: Samples covering the acute and convalescent phases of COVID-19 were provided by collaborators in the United States, Italy and Spain. The material from the prospective study consisted of cDNA or gDNA derived from T cells, B-cell-depleted T cells, or PBMCs. Subjects who had been exposed to COVID-19, were actively infected with it, or had recovered from it provided the deeply sampled blood TCRbeta repertoires that made up the dataset. The repertoires were released in a freely available public database intended as a resource for research on the immune response to SARS-CoV-2. Samples came from the ongoing ImmuneRACE study (first 160 participants) plus 1,254 subjects from 6 global collaborators. Nearly every sample came with metadata listing a de-identified subject ID, COVID-19 status, age in years and sex. Where HLA class I and class II types were available, the types were taken from metadata supplied by the sample provider, not from assay-based typing.

Study-wide findings and limitations: How much clinical and demographic metadata was included differed by source and by participant, and the metadata was provided uncurated.

Each collaborating institution followed its own protocols to collect whole blood in K2EDTA tubes. Collaborator samples were shipped for TCRbeta analysis as frozen whole blood, isolated PBMCs, or DNA extracted from either sample type. For CDR1 and CDR2, the germline V gene lists KGHDR and SFDVKD. There are 16 amino acids in the CDR3, from cysteine to phenylalanine inclusive. Solely the CDR3 DNA is kept, with 48 bases framed from the first base. V loses 7 bases of germline sequence and J loses 1 base, and the interval between the two ends is 16 bases. TCRbeta CDR3 regions were amplified from genomic DNA by means of the immunoSEQ Assay, a bias-controlled multiplex PCR. In the source study's methods: Nucleated cell counts per sample were estimated from amplification of reference gene primers within the assay. To quantify the absolute abundance of each unique TCRbeta CDR3 rearrangement, sequence reads were collapsed and filtered. Productive Simpson clonality was computed per sample as the square root of Simpson's diversity index over productive rearrangements. Not all clones reach the TCRdb copy of this immuneACCESS table, which keeps in-frame sequences only. Checked studies attribute under half of the gap to unresolved V genes and leave the rest unexplained. V, J and clone size derive from that table, while D and trimming were established from the DNA sequence. The sample table contains some 200,000 clones; only one count was recorded for 65% to 90% of them. The ten largest clones take up approximately 6.1% of the sample.

Of note for this clone: The antigen this receptor binds is unknown. The input lacks base qualities; no much larger clone sits a single base away.

Rearrangement joined TRBV24-1 to TRBJ2-1; 6 matching bases give a weak D call of TRBD1. Specimen: peripheral blood. The clonotype originates from a man older than 75 with acute or convalescent COVID-19. The CDR3 amino acid sequence is: CATSRQAPGSYNEQFF. The DNA sequence is as follows: TGTGCCACCAGCCGACAGGCCCCAGGGTCCTACAATGAGCAGTTCTTC.